This T cell receptor beta chain was found in a study of yellow fever vaccine responses in identical twins (dated by TCRdb to the late 2010s). Background on the whole study: In the study, vaccine-responding T cell clones were precisely tracked in identical twins. Here is what the overall study found, with its caveats: According to the authors, the vaccine-induced T cell response in identical twins seemed to be partly convergent and partly specific to each individual.

Library generation was performed with RT-PCR. The sequencer was an Illumina HiSeq 2500. Using fastp trimming at Q25 and MiXCR clonotype assembly, TCRdb reanalyzed the public sequencing data and kept in-frame beta chains. Here each entry gathers all rows of one CDR3 protein and keeps the most common genes and DNA. The sample table lists 300 to 450 distinct CDR3 sequences, 72% of them with a count of one. The top ten constitute roughly two fifths of the sample. Comment on this clonotype: Its antigen target is currently unknown. Base quality data are lacking; no much larger clone is found one base away.

The CDR3 numbers 15 residues from cysteine through phenylalanine. The kept DNA is CDR3 alone, 45 bases in frame from the first base. V trim: 6 bases; J trim: 7 bases; unmatched bases: 9. The CDR1 and CDR2 encoded by the germline V gene (reference sequence) are WNHNN and SYGVQD. The rearrangement joined TRBV10-1 to TRBJ1-4; 9 middle bases align to TRBD1. The source material was T cells from blood (PBMCs), unsorted or a sorted subset (not recorded which), sampled before or after yellow fever vaccination (not recorded which). The sequence was obtained from a female donor who received the yellow fever vaccine. The nucleotide sequence reads TGCGCCAGCAGGATGACAGGGGGGGTTCGTGAAAAACTGTTTTTT. Its protein is CASRMTGGVREKLFF.